This entry lists 14 T cell receptor beta chains sequenced from one sample in a study of CD8 T cells in Susac syndrome (dated 2019 in TCRdb). The receptor library was made with the immunoSEQ multiplex PCR assay. RNA was extracted using the RNeasy kit, and roughly 0.5 to 1 microgram was reverse transcribed with random hexamers. TCRdb ran its own pipeline on the public reads, namely fastp trimming at Q25 and MiXCR clone calling, and kept in-frame beta chains. Identical CDR3 proteins give one entry, which carries the most common genes and DNA. In this sample the table shows 65,000 to 90,000 distinct CDR3 sequences, roughly 94% of which occur a single time. In total, the top ten clones hold approximately 0.38% of the sample. The sample consisted of CD8+ T cells from PBMCs. These receptors all come from a human donor with multiple sclerosis.

This chain joins TRBV20-1 and TRBJ2-1; 8 bases match TRBD2. The junction had 6 bases not matched to a gene; V was cut back by 4 bases and J by 1 base. This CDR3 is built from 15 residues. CDR1 and CDR2 (germline): DFQATT, SNEGSKA (reference sequence). The CDR3 loop is CSAMSGSVSYNEQFF. The CDR3 DNA follows: TGCAGTGCTATGAGCGGGAGCGTTTCCTACAATGAGCAGTTCTTC.

The rearrangement uses TRBV2 and TRBJ2-7, with D possibly matching TRBD1 (6 bases). In germline, CDR1 is SNHLY, CDR2 FYNNEI. This CDR3 comprises 14 residues. V shed 6 bases and J shed 2 bases, with 14 bases lying between them. This chain's CDR3 is CASSTAGATYEQYF. The CDR3, as DNA: TGTGCCAGCAGCACCGCAGGGGCCACCTACGAGCAGTACTTC. Full variable domain (missing parts from reference TRBV2 and TRBJ2-7): EPEVTQTPSHQVTQMGQEVILRCVPISNHLYFYWYRQILGQKVEFLVSFYNNEISEKSEIFDDQFSVERPDGSNFTLKIRSTKLEDSAMYFCASSTAGATYEQYFGPGTRLTVT.

The rearrangement links TRBV27 to TRBJ2-5; D not resolved. Trimming cost V 4 bases and J 5 bases, with 11 bases left between them. Looked up from germline, CDR1 is MNHEY and CDR2 is SMNVEV (reference sequence). The CDR3 consists of 13 residues. The CDR3 DNA sequence: TGTGCCAGCAGTTCCGCAGGTGGGGAGACCCAGTACTTC. It is translated as CASSSAGGETQYF.

The V gene is TRBV4-3, the J gene TRBJ2-4; the D gene could be TRBD1 or TRBD2 (5 bases each). The CDR3 extends over 19 amino acids. The germline V gene encodes CDR1 LGHNA and CDR2 YSLEER. Trimming removed 1 base from V and 7 bases from J, with 26 bases in between. The DNA of the CDR3 is TGCGCCAGCAGCCAAGCTCCCGAGGGTTCAGGGCGAGAAGAGAACATTCAGTACTTC. Translated: CASSQAPEGSGREENIQYF.

The J gene is TRBJ1-1, the V gene TRBV29-1; D unclear. Germline lookup yields CDR1 SQVTM and CDR2 ANQGSEA. Between the trimmed V and J ends, which lost 0 bases and 4 bases, there was a span of 6 bases. The CDR3 spans 12 residues. CDR3 in DNA: TGCAGCGTTGAAGATCAGATCACTGAAGCTTTCTTT. Its translation: CSVEDQITEAFF.

V and J are TRBV6-4 and TRBJ2-3, with a weak D call TRBD2 (5 bases). Trimming pared 2 bases from V and 3 bases from J, leaving 9 bases between. Germline V gene sequence: CDR1 MRHNA, CDR2 SNTAGT. There are 14 residues in the CDR3. In nucleotides, the CDR3 is TGTGCCAGCAGTGACGGAACTAGAACAGATACGCAGTATTTT. It codes for CASSDGTRTDTQYF.

V is TRBV12-3 or TRBV12-4 and J is TRBJ1-6; TRBD1 matches 8 bases. V dropped 4 bases and J dropped 8; count of bases not matched to a gene: 4. The CDR3 covers 14 residues. CDR3 sequence reads: CASSSTGADSPLHF. CDR3 nucleotides: TGTGCCAGCAGTTCGACAGGGGCGGATTCACCCCTCCACTTT.

This chain links TRBV2 with TRBJ2-3; D not resolved. This CDR3 has 13 residues. CDR1 and CDR2 (germline): SNHLY, FYNNEI. V was pared by 7 bases and J by 2 bases, with 10 bases between. The CDR3 loop is CASIFELTDTQYF. The CDR3 DNA is TGTGCCAGCATCTTTGAACTCACAGATACGCAGTATTTT.

The chain couples TRBV29-1 to TRBJ2-7, with 11 bases lining up with TRBD1. The germline CDR1 and CDR2 sequences are SQVTM and ANQGSEA. CDR3 size: 14 residues. Losses at the gene ends were 4 bases for V and 6 bases for J; bases not matched to a gene: 8. The CDR3 DNA is TGCAGCGTTGGGACCGGGACAGGGGGGCCCGAGCAGTACTTC. Amino acids: CSVGTGTGGPEQYF.

The sample holds one count of this clonotype. The chain is built from TRBV19 and TRBJ2-6, with no clear D. Germline V gene lookup returns CDR1 LNHDA and CDR2 SQIVND (reference sequence). This CDR3 has 18 amino acids. Trimming left V 1 base short and J 0 bases short, with 13 bases between. The CDR3 sequence: CASSIGQVWVSGANVLTF. In nucleotides, the CDR3 is TGTGCCAGTAGTATAGGTCAGGTGTGGGTCTCTGGGGCCAACGTCCTGACTTTC.

The chain uses TRBV9 and TRBJ2-1, with 16 nucleotides matching TRBD2. This CDR3 has 23 amino acids. With V trimmed by 6 bases and J by 4 bases, 25 bases remained unmatched. CDR1 is SGDLS and CDR2 is YYNGEE in the germline V gene. The CDR3 bases are TGTGCCAGCACTCCCCCCCTATCCCCCGGGACTAGCGGGAGGGAACTAAGGTACAATGAGCAGTTCTTC. Protein sequence: CASTPPLSPGTSGRELRYNEQFF.

The chain carries TRBV29-1 and TRBJ2-7, with D perhaps given as TRBD1 or TRBD2 (5 bases each). The V gene lost 5 bases and the J gene lost 3 bases, with 11 bases spanning the gap. Germline V gene sequence: CDR1 SQVTM, CDR2 ANQGSEA. The CDR3 is 12 residues long. The chain's CDR3 is CSVRDGNYEQYF. CDR3 bases: TGCAGCGTTCGGGACGGCAACTACGAGCAGTACTTC.

A single count supports this clonotype. This chain joins TRBV7-6 and TRBJ1-1; D is undetermined. V was clipped by 5 bases and J by 4 bases, with 5 bases between them. Germline V gene sequence: CDR1 SGHVS, CDR2 FNYEAQ. The CDR3 covers 11 residues. In DNA, the CDR3 is TGTGCCAGCAGCCTCTCCACTGAAGCTTTCTTT. This codes for CASSLSTEAFF. Supplemented by reference TRBV7-6 and TRBJ1-1, the full variable domain reads GAGVSQSPRYKVTKRGQDVALRCDPISGHVSLYWYRQALGQGPEFLTYFNYEAQQDKSGLPNDRFSAERPEGSISTLTIQRTEQRDSAMYRCASSLSTEAFFGQGTRLTVV.

V usage is TRBV12-3 or TRBV12-4 and J usage is TRBJ2-3; D unclear. The CDR3 has 14 amino acids. V was clipped by 6 bases and J by 1 base, with 11 bases between them. The CDR3 is CASSLQPGTDTQYF. The CDR3 nucleotides read TGTGCCAGCAGCCTCCAGCCGGGCACAGATACGCAGTATTTT.